This entry lists 13 T cell receptor beta chains sequenced from one sample in a study of a mutant IDH1 vaccine in newly diagnosed glioma. Their cognate antigens are unknown. Time point defined: week 5, during vaccination. Doses consisted of 300 ug of mutant IDH1 20-mer peptide each, paired with topical imiquimod. The method was immunoSEQ multiplex PCR; TCRdb's version includes in-frame clones alone and lacks a portion of them. Of more than 25,000 clones in the sample, around 90% were seen once. Sequenced material: peripheral blood mononuclear cells (PBMCs), taken from a glioma patient whose treatment included an IDH1 peptide vaccine. The origin of the receptors is a woman between 40 and 50 years old with glioma. Some clones in this sample may be carry-over from other donors' samples.

The chain is built from TRBV2 and TRBJ1-1, with D hard to call. Trimming took off 4 bases at V and 3 bases at J, with 12 bases between the two ends. The CDR3 is made up of 14 amino acids. Looked up from germline, CDR1 is SNHLY and CDR2 is FYNNEI. The CDR3 DNA is TGTGCCAGCAGTGGGGTAGGGTTCGACACTGAAGCTTTCTTT. The encoded protein is CASSGVGFDTEAFF.

V is TRBV5-1 and J is TRBJ2-4, with TRBD1 matching over 9 bases. Germline loops: CDR1 SGHRS, CDR2 YFSETQ. The CDR3 totals 14 residues. Trimming cost V 2 bases and J 6 bases; bases outside gene matches: 3. The CDR3, as DNA: TGCGCCAGCAGCTTTGGGGGACAGGGAAACATTCAGTACTTC. This encodes CASSFGGQGNIQYF.

Remarks on this clone: The junction departs from germline at one end; a sequencing error may be responsible. The V gene is TRBV28, the J gene TRBJ1-2, with D maybe TRBD1 (5 bases). Germline V gene lookup returns CDR1 MDHEN and CDR2 SYDVKM. The CDR3 contains 12 residues. The CDR3: CASSPPRQTFNF. CDR3 coding DNA: TGTGCCAGCAGTCCCCCACGACAGACGTTCAACTTC.

The chain links TRBV9 to TRBJ2-1; possible D gene TRBD2, 5 bases. Germline V gene sequence: CDR1 SGDLS, CDR2 YYNGEE. The germline V and J ends were trimmed by 0 bases and 2 bases, with 9 bases remaining between them. This CDR3 is 15 amino acids long. CDR3 residues: CASSVGGGPYNEQFF. CDR3 nucleotide sequence: TGTGCCAGCAGCGTAGGAGGAGGCCCCTACAATGAGCAGTTCTTC.

This chain connects TRBV4-3 to TRBJ1-5, with 11 bases fitting TRBD1. The germline gives CDR1 LGHNA, CDR2 YSLEER. This CDR3 comprises 15 residues. V lost 3 bases to trimming and J lost 7 bases; unmatched junction nucleotides: 5. In DNA, the CDR3 is TGCGCCAGCAGCCATGGGACAGGGGGGGGACAGCCCCAGCATTTT. Translating gives CASSHGTGGGQPQHF.

The chain has TRBV5-4 and TRBJ2-5; D is possibly TRBD2 (6 bases). The J call may be faulty, since TRBJ2-7 better matches the DNA end. The CDR3 consists of 16 residues. Germline lookup yields CDR1 SGHNT and CDR2 YYREEE (reference sequence). The CDR3 DNA is TGTGCCAGCAGCTTGGGGCGAGGGTCAGGGAGGTACGAGCAGTACTTC. This translates into CASSLGRGSGRYEQYF.

This chain links TRBV18 with TRBJ1-4; TRBD1 agrees at 8 bases. J gave up 7 bases and V 5 bases, and 3 bases lay outside the gene matches. Germline V lookup: CDR1 KGHSH, CDR2 LQKENI. There are 13 residues in the CDR3. CDR3 in amino acids: CASSVDRVEKLFF. The CDR3 region has the DNA TGTGCCAGCTCAGTGGACAGGGTTGAAAAACTGTTTTTT. Supplemented by reference TRBV18 and TRBJ1-4, the full variable domain reads NAGVMQNPRHLVRRRGQEARLRCSPMKGHSHVYWYRQLPEEGLKFMVYLQKENIIDESGMPKERFSAEFPKEGPSILRIQQVVRGDSAAYFCASSVDRVEKLFFGSGTQLSVL.

Only a few counts were recorded for this clone. The J gene is TRBJ1-6, the V gene TRBV5-1; D is ambiguous. This CDR3 spans 12 amino acids. With 1 base removed from V and 10 bases from J, the gap between germline ends came to 6 bases. The germline V gene encodes CDR1 SGHRS and CDR2 YFSETQ. CDR3 residues: CASSLTGSPLHF. CDR3 sequence (DNA): TGCGCCAGCAGCTTGACTGGATCACCCCTCCACTTT.

The CDR3 reads CASSYQGVRVDEQFF. In DNA form, the CDR3 reads TGTGCCAGCAGTTATCAGGGGGTCCGGGTCGATGAGCAGTTCTTC. This chain connects TRBV6-5 to TRBJ2-1, with 7 bases lining up with TRBD1. V was clipped by 3 bases and J by 8 bases; unmatched bases: 10. The germline V gene has CDR1 MNHEY and CDR2 SVGAGI. The CDR3 loop spans 15 amino acids.

The gene calls are TRBV4-2 and TRBJ2-4; tentative D call: TRBD1 (5 bases). The CDR3 spans 13 residues. V lost 0 bases to trimming and J lost 7 bases, with 7 bases between them. CDR1 and CDR2 from the germline V gene are LGHNA and YNFKEQ. CDR3 amino acids: CASSQEAGNIQYF. CDR3 DNA sequence: TGTGCCAGCAGCCAAGAAGCAGGGAACATTCAGTACTTC.

The genes are TRBV11-1 and TRBJ2-3, with D unresolved. Per germline, CDR1 SGHAT and CDR2 FQDESV (reference sequence). The germline V and J ends were trimmed by 3 bases and 1 base, with 14 bases remaining between them. The CDR3 has 16 residues. In nucleotides, the CDR3 is TGTGCCAGCAGCTTGGTGGAAAGTTGGGGCACAGATACGCAGTATTTT. Translated, it gives CASSLVESWGTDTQYF. Supplemented by reference TRBV11-1 and TRBJ2-3, the full variable domain reads EAEVAQSPRYKITEKSQAVAFWCDPISGHATLYWYRQILGQGPELLVQFQDESVVDDSQLPKDRFSAERLKGVDSTLKIQPAELGDSAMYLCASSLVESWGTDTQYFGPGTRLTVL.

The gene calls are TRBV7-8 and TRBJ1-1; TRBD1 matches at 8 bases. The CDR3 length is 16 residues. Trimming cost V 4 bases and J 4 bases; bases outside gene matches: 11. Germline CDR1 SGHVS, CDR2 FQNEAQ. In nucleotides, the CDR3 is TGTGCCAGCAGCTACCCTCGGACAGGGCAGGGCACTGAAGCTTTCTTT. Amino acid sequence: CASSYPRTGQGTEAFF. The variable domain in full, completed from reference TRBV7-8 and TRBJ1-1, reads GAGVSQSPRYKVAKRGQDVALRCDPISGHVSLFWYQQALGQGPEFLTYFQNEAQLDKSGLPSDRFFAERPEGSVSTLKIQRTQQEDSAVYLCASSYPRTGQGTEAFFGQGTRLTVV.

The V and J genes are TRBV6-4 and TRBJ1-1, with TRBD1 matching over 12 bases. V lost 4 bases to trimming and J lost 7 bases; unmatched junction nucleotides: 7. The CDR3 extends over 15 amino acids. CDR1 and CDR2 from the germline V gene are MRHNA and SNTAGT. CDR3 bases: TGTGCCAGCAGTGTTGGGACAGGGGGCGAGTTTGAAGCTTTCTTT. Translated: CASSVGTGGEFEAFF.